This T cell receptor beta chain was recovered during a study of blood T cell repertoires in COVID-19. Across the study: There were acute and convalescent COVID-19 samples, and they came from the United States, Italy and Spain. The cDNA or gDNA used as material had been derived from T cells, B-cell-depleted T cells, or PBMCs.

Method: immunoSEQ multiplex PCR; TCRdb's copy keeps in-frame clones and lacks some. Found here are around 300,000 clones, roughly 91% of them singletons; the top ten hold 1.5% to 2%. Everyone who took part was about 18 to 90 years old, and they came from 24 US areas. Sequencing used PBMCs or T cells enriched from blood (not recorded which). The origin of this receptor is a woman in her sixties who had recovered from COVID-19.

The CDR3 bases are TGTGCCAGCTCAACCCTGACAGGGAGAGGGTCACCCCTCCACTTT. Translation gives CASSTLTGRGSPLHF. This rearrangement joins TRBV18 to TRBJ1-6; 7 nucleotides agree with TRBD1. Trimming removed 5 bases from V and 10 bases from J; junction bases left unmatched: 11. In germline, CDR1 is KGHSH, CDR2 LQKENI. The CDR3 has 15 residues.